Described below is a single TCR beta chain sequence and its context. The repertoire was sequenced with immunoSEQ multiplex PCR; TCRdb's copy has only in-frame clones and lacks some. The sample records about 200,000 clones, 80% to 90% being singletons. The data were obtained in a study of blood T cell repertoires in COVID-19. The V end was cut by 6 bases, the J end by 0 bases, with 17 bases between. The length of the CDR3 is 16 residues. Germline V lookup: CDR1 SGHNT, CDR2 YENEEA. V is TRBV11-3 and J is TRBJ1-2; possible D gene TRBD1, 6 bases. This sequence was found in a woman aged 80 or older with acute or convalescent COVID-19. Sequencing was carried out using peripheral blood. CDR3: CASSRTGTSTNYGYTF. In DNA form, the CDR3 reads TGTGCCAGCAGTCGTACAGGGACCTCTACTAACTATGGCTACACCTTC.